This T cell receptor beta chain emerged from a study of T cell clones after liver transplantation. Overall study: Samples came from ITN030ST, which attempted immunosuppression withdrawal within 2 years of liver transplantation. Post-transplant blood was tracked for graft-donor-reactive T cell clones identified in a pre-transplant mixed lymphocyte reaction. Third-party-reactive TCRbeta sequences from pre-transplant mixed lymphocyte reactions served as antigen-independent comparators. Draws occurred before transplant, before withdrawal, and after complete or failed withdrawal.

This clone was picked up one time. TCRdb keeps only in-frame clones here, not all; method: immunoSEQ multiplex PCR. Of around 100,000 clones listed, around 86% were seen once; the top ten hold about 0.89%. The source of this sequence is a human donor who received a liver transplant. Sequencing used CD4+ T cells from blood, obtained before liver transplant.

The CDR3 sequence: CASKPTSGVSYNEQFF. CDR3 in DNA: TGTGCCAGTAAACCAACCTCAGGGGTCTCCTACAATGAGCAGTTCTTC. The chain employs TRBV19 and TRBJ2-1, with D maybe TRBD1 (6 bases). V was cut by 7 bases and J by 0 bases, with 16 bases left in between. This CDR3 has 16 amino acids. Germline V CDR1 and CDR2: LNHDA, SQIVND (reference sequence).